What follows is one T cell receptor beta chain and its context. Its cognate antigen is unknown. This specimen belongs to a study of blood T cells in healthy people across ages. The study's findings and limits: Age brought a roughly linear fall in TCR beta diversity measured per million T cells.

V was pared by 6 bases and J by 4 bases, with 15 bases between. From germline, CDR1 is SGHTA and CDR2 FQGNSA. CDR3 length: 14 amino acids. A second PCR, run for about 7 to 11 cycles, used a sample-barcoded 5' primer plus a J-beta primer mix. TCRdb re-called the 5' RACE reads with MiXCR, one entry per CDR3 protein. This table holds some 1.6 million distinct CDR3 sequences, about 31% found once. The sample comprised blood. The origin of this receptor is a woman aged 25-40 years in good health. This sequence joins TRBV7-2 and TRBJ1-2, with unresolved D. The CDR3 reads CASRESVGAYGYTF. CDR3 nucleotides: TGTGCCAGCAGGGAGAGTGTGGGCGCCTATGGCTACACCTTC.